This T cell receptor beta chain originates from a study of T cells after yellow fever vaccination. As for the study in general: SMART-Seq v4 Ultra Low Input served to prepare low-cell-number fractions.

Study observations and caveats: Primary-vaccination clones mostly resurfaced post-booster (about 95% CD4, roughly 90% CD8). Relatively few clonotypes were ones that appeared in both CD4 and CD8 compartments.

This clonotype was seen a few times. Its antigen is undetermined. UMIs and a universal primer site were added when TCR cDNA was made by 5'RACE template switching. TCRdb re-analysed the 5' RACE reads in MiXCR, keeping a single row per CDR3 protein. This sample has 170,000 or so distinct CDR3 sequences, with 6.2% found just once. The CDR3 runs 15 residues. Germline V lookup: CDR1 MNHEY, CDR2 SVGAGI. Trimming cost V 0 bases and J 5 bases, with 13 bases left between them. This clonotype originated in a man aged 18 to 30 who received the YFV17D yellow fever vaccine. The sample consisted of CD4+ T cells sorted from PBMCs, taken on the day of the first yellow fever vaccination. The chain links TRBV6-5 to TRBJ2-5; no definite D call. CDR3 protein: CASSYSSGLGETQYF. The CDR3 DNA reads TGTGCCAGCAGTTACTCTAGTGGGTTGGGTGAGACCCAGTACTTC.